Listed below are T cell receptor beta chains from one sample, sequenced in a study of T-cell memory formation after mild COVID-19. TCRdb reprocessed the 5' RACE reads via MiXCR and lists one record per CDR3 protein. The top ten hold over 10% of the sample, which has under 450,000 distinct CDR3 sequences, more than 20% seen once. The sequencing input was PBMCs or a T cell subset sorted from them (not recorded which). These receptors all stem from an adult woman who had mild COVID-19 (a few samples of this study predate the infection). Cell type and time point are not known. CDR3s include the opening cysteine and the closing phenylalanine or tryptophan. Fields, in order: clone size, J gene, D gene, V gene, CDR3 protein, CDR3 DNA. D genes are given only for firm matches. Where a row states a size, it is once, few, many or the class of an expanded clone; other rows omit it.

abundance: .
j_gene: TRBJ1-5
d_gene: .
v_gene: TRBV27
CDR3aa: CASSYSSGEVGSNQPQHF
CDR3nt: TGTGCCAGCAGCTATAGCTCAGGGGAAGTTGGAAGCAATCAGCCCCAGCATTTT

abundance: few
j_gene: TRBJ2-1
d_gene: .
v_gene: TRBV18
CDR3aa: CASSRAGAEQFF
CDR3nt: TGTGCCAGCTCACGGGCAGGGGCTGAGCAGTTCTTC

abundance: .
j_gene: TRBJ2-1
d_gene: .
v_gene: TRBV10-3
CDR3aa: CAIMSVNSYNEQFF
CDR3nt: TGTGCCATCATGTCTGTCAACTCCTACAATGAGCAGTTCTTC

abundance: many
j_gene: TRBJ2-4
d_gene: .
v_gene: TRBV12-3/TRBV12-4
CDR3aa: CASSPGGNQNIQYF
CDR3nt: TGTGCCAGCTCCCCTGGGGGCAACCAAAACATTCAGTACTTC

abundance: few
j_gene: TRBJ1-1
d_gene: TRBD1
v_gene: TRBV18
CDR3aa: CASSLPGQGVNEAFF
CDR3nt: TGTGCCAGCTCACTCCCGGGACAGGGTGTCAATGAAGCTTTCTTT

abundance: few
j_gene: TRBJ2-5
d_gene: .
v_gene: TRBV11-2
CDR3aa: CASSLGAIPFQETQYF
CDR3nt: TGTGCCAGCAGCTTAGGGGCAATCCCCTTCCAAGAGACCCAGTACTTC

abundance: .
j_gene: TRBJ1-1
d_gene: .
v_gene: TRBV20-1
CDR3aa: CSARGRGRGYTEAFF
CDR3nt: TGCAGTGCTAGGGGCCGTGGCAGGGGTTACACTGAAGCTTTCTTT

abundance: .
j_gene: TRBJ2-1
d_gene: TRBD2
v_gene: TRBV5-1
CDR3aa: CASSPTSGRIDNEQFF
CDR3nt: TGCGCCAGCAGCCCGACTAGCGGGAGGATCGACAATGAGCAGTTCTTC

abundance: once
j_gene: TRBJ2-7
d_gene: TRBD2
v_gene: TRBV4-1
CDR3aa: CASSIAGGPDYEQYF
CDR3nt: TGCGCCAGCAGCATAGCGGGAGGTCCCGACTACGAGCAGTACTTC

abundance: .
j_gene: TRBJ2-5
d_gene: TRBD1
v_gene: TRBV20-1
CDR3aa: CSARGRRGTGFETQYF
CDR3nt: TGCAGTGCTAGGGGTCGTAGAGGGACAGGGTTCGAGACCCAGTACTTC

abundance: few
j_gene: TRBJ2-7
d_gene: TRBD2
v_gene: TRBV20-1
CDR3aa: CSARDPSGSWEQYF
CDR3nt: TGCAGTGCTAGAGACCCTAGCGGGAGCTGGGAGCAGTACTTC

abundance: few
j_gene: TRBJ1-2
d_gene: .
v_gene: TRBV27
CDR3aa: CASSLFPGNYYGYTF
CDR3nt: TGTGCCAGCAGTTTATTCCCAGGAAACTACTATGGCTACACCTTC

abundance: many
j_gene: TRBJ1-5
d_gene: .
v_gene: TRBV15
CDR3aa: CSNQPQHF
CDR3nt: TGTAGCAATCAGCCCCAGCATTTT

abundance: .
j_gene: TRBJ2-1
d_gene: TRBD1
v_gene: TRBV5-1
CDR3aa: CASSLGAGGNEQFF
CDR3nt: TGCGCCAGCAGCCTAGGGGCAGGGGGCAATGAGCAGTTCTTC

abundance: .
j_gene: TRBJ2-5
d_gene: .
v_gene: TRBV20-1
CDR3aa: CSASGHFGETQYF
CDR3nt: TGCAGTGCTAGTGGACATTTCGGAGAGACCCAGTACTTC

abundance: few
j_gene: TRBJ2-3
d_gene: .
v_gene: TRBV5-4
CDR3aa: CASSRWDTDTDTQYF
CDR3nt: TGTGCCAGCAGCCGATGGGACACAGACACAGATACGCAGTATTTT

abundance: .
j_gene: TRBJ2-3
d_gene: .
v_gene: TRBV4-3
CDR3aa: CASSQDLGPLTDTQYF
CDR3nt: TGCGCCAGCAGCCAAGATTTGGGCCCACTCACAGATACGCAGTATTTT

abundance: .
j_gene: TRBJ2-2
d_gene: TRBD2
v_gene: TRBV6-5
CDR3aa: CASSYLGLAGGLMNTGELFF
CDR3nt: TGTGCCAGCAGTTACCTGGGACTAGCGGGGGGGCTCATGAACACCGGGGAGCTGTTTTTT

abundance: .
j_gene: TRBJ2-7
d_gene: TRBD2
v_gene: TRBV20-1
CDR3aa: CSAREVGRGGSYEQYF
CDR3nt: TGCAGTGCTAGAGAGGTCGGTCGGGGGGGAAGCTACGAGCAGTACTTC

abundance: .
j_gene: TRBJ2-5
d_gene: TRBD2
v_gene: TRBV6-2/TRBV6-3
CDR3aa: CASMGLAETQETQYF
CDR3nt: TGTGCCAGCATGGGACTAGCAGAAACTCAAGAGACCCAGTACTTC

abundance: few
j_gene: TRBJ1-2
d_gene: .
v_gene: TRBV9
CDR3aa: CASSVGGAPTHYGYTF
CDR3nt: TGTGCCAGCAGCGTAGGAGGGGCCCCAACCCACTATGGCTACACCTTC

abundance: .
j_gene: TRBJ2-1
d_gene: .
v_gene: TRBV4-3
CDR3aa: CASSQETQVWSYNEQFF
CDR3nt: TGCGCCAGCAGCCAAGAAACCCAAGTTTGGTCCTACAATGAGCAGTTCTTC

abundance: .
j_gene: TRBJ1-1
d_gene: TRBD1
v_gene: TRBV6-1
CDR3aa: CASRRGHNPKSPEAFF
CDR3nt: TGTGCCAGCAGAAGGGGGCATAACCCCAAAAGTCCTGAAGCTTTCTTT

abundance: many
j_gene: TRBJ2-7
d_gene: TRBD2
v_gene: TRBV30
CDR3aa: CAWSFPGLVPEQYF
CDR3nt: TGTGCCTGGAGCTTTCCCGGACTAGTCCCCGAGCAGTACTTC

abundance: few
j_gene: TRBJ1-5
d_gene: .
v_gene: TRBV7-9
CDR3aa: CASSGPWGGQPQHF
CDR3nt: TGTGCCAGCTCTGGCCCGTGGGGAGGGCAGCCCCAGCATTTT

abundance: .
j_gene: TRBJ2-3
d_gene: TRBD1
v_gene: TRBV5-1
CDR3aa: CASSHGTGGTDTQYF
CDR3nt: TGCGCCAGCAGCCATGGGACAGGGGGCACAGATACGCAGTATTTT

abundance: .
j_gene: TRBJ1-2
d_gene: TRBD1
v_gene: TRBV20-1
CDR3aa: CSARDLRRGLDGYTF
CDR3nt: TGCAGTGCTAGAGATTTGCGCAGGGGGCTGGATGGCTACACCTTC

abundance: .
j_gene: TRBJ2-5
d_gene: .
v_gene: TRBV2
CDR3aa: CASSEGLPGETQYF
CDR3nt: TGTGCCAGCAGTGAAGGGCTCCCAGGAGAGACCCAGTACTTC

abundance: .
j_gene: TRBJ2-5
d_gene: TRBD2
v_gene: TRBV12-3/TRBV12-4
CDR3aa: CASSLFPSGVGETQYF
CDR3nt: TGTGCCAGCAGTTTATTTCCTAGCGGGGTCGGGGAGACCCAGTACTTC

abundance: .
j_gene: TRBJ1-5
d_gene: TRBD1
v_gene: TRBV12-3/TRBV12-4
CDR3aa: CASTETGGANQPQHF
CDR3nt: TGTGCCAGCACCGAAACAGGGGGAGCCAATCAGCCCCAGCATTTT

abundance: .
j_gene: TRBJ1-1
d_gene: .
v_gene: TRBV12-3/TRBV12-4
CDR3aa: CASSLSRPEAFF
CDR3nt: TGTGCCAGCAGTTTATCTCGACCTGAAGCTTTCTTT

abundance: few
j_gene: TRBJ2-1
d_gene: TRBD2
v_gene: TRBV28
CDR3aa: CASTSTSGMYNEQFF
CDR3nt: TGTGCCAGCACCTCGACTAGCGGGATGTACAATGAGCAGTTCTTC

abundance: few
j_gene: TRBJ2-2
d_gene: .
v_gene: TRBV12-3/TRBV12-4
CDR3aa: CATRSRRGTGELFF
CDR3nt: TGTGCCACCCGGTCCAGGCGGGGCACCGGGGAGCTGTTTTTT

abundance: few
j_gene: TRBJ2-1
d_gene: .
v_gene: TRBV29-1
CDR3aa: CSGGIYNEQFF
CDR3nt: TGCAGCGGGGGTATTTACAATGAGCAGTTCTTC

abundance: .
j_gene: TRBJ1-5
d_gene: TRBD1
v_gene: TRBV6-5
CDR3aa: CASRSQGGNQPQHF
CDR3nt: TGTGCCAGCAGGTCCCAGGGGGGTAATCAGCCCCAGCATTTT

abundance: .
j_gene: TRBJ2-1
d_gene: TRBD2
v_gene: TRBV12-3/TRBV12-4
CDR3aa: CASTPWRGMGNEQFF
CDR3nt: TGTGCCAGCACCCCTTGGCGGGGGATGGGAAATGAGCAGTTCTTC

abundance: few
j_gene: TRBJ1-2
d_gene: .
v_gene: TRBV6-1
CDR3aa: CASSVAGGGYGYTF
CDR3nt: TGTGCCAGCAGTGTGGCGGGGGGCGGCTATGGCTACACCTTC

abundance: .
j_gene: TRBJ2-7
d_gene: TRBD2
v_gene: TRBV4-1
CDR3aa: CASSQPGLAGGAYEQYF
CDR3nt: TGCGCCAGCAGCCAACCGGGACTAGCGGGGGGTGCCTACGAGCAGTACTTC

abundance: .
j_gene: TRBJ2-1
d_gene: .
v_gene: TRBV20-1
CDR3aa: CSARDSAGSYNEQFF
CDR3nt: TGCAGTGCTAGAGATAGTGCGGGCTCCTACAATGAGCAGTTCTTC